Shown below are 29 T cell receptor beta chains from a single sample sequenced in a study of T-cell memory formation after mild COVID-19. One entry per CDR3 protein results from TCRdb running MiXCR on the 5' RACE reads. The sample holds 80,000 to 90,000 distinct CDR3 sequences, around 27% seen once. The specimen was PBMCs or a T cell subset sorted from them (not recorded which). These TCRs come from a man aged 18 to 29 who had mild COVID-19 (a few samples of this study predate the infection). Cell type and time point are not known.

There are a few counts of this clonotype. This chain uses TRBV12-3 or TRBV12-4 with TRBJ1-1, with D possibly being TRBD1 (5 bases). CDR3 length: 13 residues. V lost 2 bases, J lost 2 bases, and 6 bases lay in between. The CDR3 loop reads CASSLWDNTEAFF. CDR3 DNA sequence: TGTGCCAGCAGTTTATGGGACAACACTGAAGCTTTCTTT.

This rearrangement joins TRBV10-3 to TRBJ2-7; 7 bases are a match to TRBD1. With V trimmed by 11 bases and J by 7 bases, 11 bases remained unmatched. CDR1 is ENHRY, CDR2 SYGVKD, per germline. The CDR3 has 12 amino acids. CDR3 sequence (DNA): TGTGCCGTACCGACAGGGACCGGGGAGCAGTACTTC. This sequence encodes CAVPTGTGEQYF.

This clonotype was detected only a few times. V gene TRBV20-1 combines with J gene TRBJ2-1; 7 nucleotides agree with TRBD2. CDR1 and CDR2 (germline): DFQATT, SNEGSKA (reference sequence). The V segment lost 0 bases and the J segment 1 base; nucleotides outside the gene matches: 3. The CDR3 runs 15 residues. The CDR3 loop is CSAREPRGSYNEQFF. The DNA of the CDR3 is TGCAGTGCTAGAGAACCGCGGGGGTCCTACAATGAGCAGTTCTTC.

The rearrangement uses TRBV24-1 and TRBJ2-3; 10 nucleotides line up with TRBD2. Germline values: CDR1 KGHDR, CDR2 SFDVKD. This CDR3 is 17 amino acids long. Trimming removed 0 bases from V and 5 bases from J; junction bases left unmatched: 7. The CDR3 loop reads CATSDLGAGLAVDTQYF. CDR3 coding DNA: TGTGCCACCAGTGATTTGGGTGCCGGACTAGCGGTAGATACGCAGTATTTT.

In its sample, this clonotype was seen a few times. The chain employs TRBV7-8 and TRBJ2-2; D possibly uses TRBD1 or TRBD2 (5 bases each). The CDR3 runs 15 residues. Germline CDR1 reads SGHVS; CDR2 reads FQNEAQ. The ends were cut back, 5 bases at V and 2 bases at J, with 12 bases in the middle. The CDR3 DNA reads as TGTGCCAGCAGCCCGCCGGGACCCAACACCGGGGAGCTGTTTTTT. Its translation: CASSPPGPNTGELFF.

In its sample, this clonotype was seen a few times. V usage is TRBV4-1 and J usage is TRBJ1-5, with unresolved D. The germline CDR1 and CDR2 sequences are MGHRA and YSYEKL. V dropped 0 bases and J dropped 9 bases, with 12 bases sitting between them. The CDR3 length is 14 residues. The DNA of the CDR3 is TGCGCCAGCAGCCAAGATAGATTGATTTTGCCCCAGCATTTT. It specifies CASSQDRLILPQHF.

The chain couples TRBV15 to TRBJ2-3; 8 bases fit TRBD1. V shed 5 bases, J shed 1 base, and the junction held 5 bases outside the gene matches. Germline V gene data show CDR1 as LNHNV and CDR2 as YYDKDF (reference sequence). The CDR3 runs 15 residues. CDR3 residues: CATSLQGEGTDTQYF. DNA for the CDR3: TGTGCCACCAGCCTACAGGGGGAAGGCACAGATACGCAGTATTTT.

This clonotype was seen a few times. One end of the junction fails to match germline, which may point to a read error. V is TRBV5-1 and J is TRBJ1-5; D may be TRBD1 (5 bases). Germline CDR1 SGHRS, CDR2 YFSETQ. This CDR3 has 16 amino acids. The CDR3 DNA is TGCGCCAGCCGCTTCGCCCCGAGGGGTGGCAATCAGCCCCAGCATTTT. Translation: CASRFAPRGGNQPQHF.

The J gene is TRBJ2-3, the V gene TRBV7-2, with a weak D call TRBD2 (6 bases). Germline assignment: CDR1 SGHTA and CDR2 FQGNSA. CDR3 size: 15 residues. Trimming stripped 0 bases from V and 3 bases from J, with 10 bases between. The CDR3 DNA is TGTGCCAGCAGCTTAGCGGGGGGTTTTACAGATACGCAGTATTTT. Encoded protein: CASSLAGGFTDTQYF.

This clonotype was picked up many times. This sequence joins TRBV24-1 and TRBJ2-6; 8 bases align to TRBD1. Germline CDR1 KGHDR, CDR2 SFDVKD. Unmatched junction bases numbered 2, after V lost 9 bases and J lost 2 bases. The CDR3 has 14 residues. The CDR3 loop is CATQGAAGANVLTF. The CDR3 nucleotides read TGTGCCACCCAGGGGGCTGCTGGGGCCAACGTCCTGACTTTC.

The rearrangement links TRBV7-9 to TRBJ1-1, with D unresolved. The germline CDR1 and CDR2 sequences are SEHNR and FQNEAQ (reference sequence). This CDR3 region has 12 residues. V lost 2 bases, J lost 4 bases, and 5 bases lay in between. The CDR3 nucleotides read TGTGCCAGCAGCTTACTATCCACTGAAGCTTTCTTT. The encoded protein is CASSLLSTEAFF.

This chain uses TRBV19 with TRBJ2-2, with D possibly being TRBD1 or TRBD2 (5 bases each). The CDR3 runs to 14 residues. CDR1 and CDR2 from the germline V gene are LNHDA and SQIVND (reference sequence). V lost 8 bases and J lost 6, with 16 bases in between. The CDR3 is CASGTGTGPGELFF. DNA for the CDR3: TGTGCCAGTGGCACCGGGACCGGGCCCGGGGAGCTGTTTTTT.

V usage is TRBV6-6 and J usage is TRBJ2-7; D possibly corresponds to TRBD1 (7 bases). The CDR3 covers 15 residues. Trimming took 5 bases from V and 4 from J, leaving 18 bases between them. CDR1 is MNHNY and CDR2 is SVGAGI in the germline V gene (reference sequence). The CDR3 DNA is TGTGCCAGCAGTCCCACCGCACAGGGGAGGTACGAGCAGTACTTC. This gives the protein CASSPTAQGRYEQYF.

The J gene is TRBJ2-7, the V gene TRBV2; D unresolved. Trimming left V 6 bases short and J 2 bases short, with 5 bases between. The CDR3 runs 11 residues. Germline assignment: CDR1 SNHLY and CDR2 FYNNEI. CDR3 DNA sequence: TGTGCCAGCAGCCGGACCTACGAGCAGTACTTC. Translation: CASSRTYEQYF.

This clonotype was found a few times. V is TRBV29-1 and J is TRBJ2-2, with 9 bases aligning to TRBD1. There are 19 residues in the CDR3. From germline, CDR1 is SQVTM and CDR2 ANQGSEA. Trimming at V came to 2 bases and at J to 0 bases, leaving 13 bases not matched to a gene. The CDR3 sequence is CSVETGEGQGRTNTGELFF. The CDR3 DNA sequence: TGCAGCGTTGAAACCGGCGAGGGACAGGGTAGAACGAACACCGGGGAGCTGTTTTTT.

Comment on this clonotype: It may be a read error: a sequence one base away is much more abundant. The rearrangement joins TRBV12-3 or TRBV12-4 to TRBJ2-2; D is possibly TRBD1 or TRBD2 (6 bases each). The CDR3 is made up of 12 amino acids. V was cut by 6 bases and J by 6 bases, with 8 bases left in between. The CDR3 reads CASSRGPGELFF. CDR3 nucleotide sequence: TGTGCCAGCAGCCGGGGGCCCGGGGAGCTGTTTTTT.

CDR3 DNA: TGCAGTGCTAGAAGTCCAGGACAGGCCGCGAACACCGGGGAGCTGTTTTTT. This translates into CSARSPGQAANTGELFF. The genes are TRBV20-1 and TRBJ2-2, with TRBD1 matching 7 bases. Germline values: CDR1 DFQATT, CDR2 SNEGSKA (reference sequence). The CDR3 has 17 residues. J lost 0 bases, V lost 2 bases, and 9 bases had no gene match.

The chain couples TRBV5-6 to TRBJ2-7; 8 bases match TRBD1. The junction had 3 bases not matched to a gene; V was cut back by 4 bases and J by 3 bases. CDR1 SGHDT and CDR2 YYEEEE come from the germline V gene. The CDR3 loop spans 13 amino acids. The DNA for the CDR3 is TGTGCCAGCAGCCCGGGACAGGACTACGAGCAGTACGTC. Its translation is CASSPGQDYEQYV.

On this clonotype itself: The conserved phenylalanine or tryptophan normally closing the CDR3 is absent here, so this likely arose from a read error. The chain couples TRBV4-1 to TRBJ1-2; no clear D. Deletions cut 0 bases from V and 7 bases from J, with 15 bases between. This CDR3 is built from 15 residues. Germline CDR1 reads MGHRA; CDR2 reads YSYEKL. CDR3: CASSQDVEGITGYTL. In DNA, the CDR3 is TGCGCCAGCAGCCAAGATGTAGAAGGGATCACTGGCTACACCCTC.

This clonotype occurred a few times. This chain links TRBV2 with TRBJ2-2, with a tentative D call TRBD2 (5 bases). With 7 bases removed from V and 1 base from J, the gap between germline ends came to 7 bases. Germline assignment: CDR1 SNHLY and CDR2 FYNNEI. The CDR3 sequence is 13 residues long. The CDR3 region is CASTAGNTGELFF. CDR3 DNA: TGTGCCAGCACTGCGGGGAACACCGGGGAGCTGTTTTTT.

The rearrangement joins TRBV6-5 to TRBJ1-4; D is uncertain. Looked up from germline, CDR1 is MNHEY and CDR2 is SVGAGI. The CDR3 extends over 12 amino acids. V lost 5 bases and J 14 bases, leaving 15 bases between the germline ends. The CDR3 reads CASSSLLGVLFF. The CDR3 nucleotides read TGTGCCAGCAGTAGCCTCCTAGGAGTCCTGTTTTTT.

The CDR3 DNA sequence: TGTGCCAGCAGTTTAGGTCCCGGGAGTGGGTACTTC. As protein: CASSLGPGSGYF. The chain employs TRBV12-3 or TRBV12-4 and TRBJ2-5; D possibly corresponds to TRBD2 (6 bases). Trimming removed 1 base at V and 13 bases at J, with 13 bases between. The CDR3 length is 12 residues.

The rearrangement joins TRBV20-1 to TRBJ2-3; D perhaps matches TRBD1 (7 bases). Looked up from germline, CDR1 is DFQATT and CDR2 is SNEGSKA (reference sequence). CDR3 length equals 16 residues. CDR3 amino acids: CSVTRSDREVTDTQYF. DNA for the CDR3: TGCAGCGTCACTCGCAGCGACAGGGAGGTTACAGATACGCAGTATTTT.

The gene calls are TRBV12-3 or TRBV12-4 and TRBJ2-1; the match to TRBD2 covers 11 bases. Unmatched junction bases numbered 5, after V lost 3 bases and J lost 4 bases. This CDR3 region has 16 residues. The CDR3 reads CASSFSLAGGYNEQFF. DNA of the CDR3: TGTGCCAGCAGTTTTTCCCTAGCGGGGGGATACAATGAGCAGTTCTTC.

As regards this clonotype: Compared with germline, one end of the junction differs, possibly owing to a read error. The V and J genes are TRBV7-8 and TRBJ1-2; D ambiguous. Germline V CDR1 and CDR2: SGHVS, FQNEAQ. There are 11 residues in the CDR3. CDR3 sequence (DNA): TGTTCCAGCAGCCTACATGAGGGCTACACCTTC. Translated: CSSSLHEGYTF. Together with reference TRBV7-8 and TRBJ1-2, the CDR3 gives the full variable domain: GAGVSQSPRYKVAKRGQDVALRCDPISGHVSLFWYQQALGQGPEFLTYFQNEAQLDKSGLPSDRFFAERPEGSVSTLKIQRTQQEDSAVYLCSSSLHEGYTFGSGTRLTVV.

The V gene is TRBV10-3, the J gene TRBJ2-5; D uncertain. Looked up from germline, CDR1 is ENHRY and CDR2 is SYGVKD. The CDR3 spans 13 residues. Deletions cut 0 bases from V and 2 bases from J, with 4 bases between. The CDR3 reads CAISESQQETQYF. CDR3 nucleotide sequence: TGTGCCATCAGTGAGTCCCAGCAAGAGACCCAGTACTTC.

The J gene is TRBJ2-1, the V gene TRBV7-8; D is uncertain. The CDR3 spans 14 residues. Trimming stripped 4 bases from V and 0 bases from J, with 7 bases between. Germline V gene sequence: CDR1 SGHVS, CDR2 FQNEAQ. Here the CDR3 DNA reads TGTGCCAGCAGCTACGATAGCTCCTACAATGAGCAGTTCTTC. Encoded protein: CASSYDSSYNEQFF.

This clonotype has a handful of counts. CDR3 sequence: CAQGGGGYNEQFF. The CDR3 nucleotides read TGTGCCCAGGGAGGGGGGGGTTACAATGAGCAGTTCTTC. The chain recombines TRBV12-3 or TRBV12-4 with TRBJ2-1; tentative D call: TRBD2 (7 bases). CDR3 length equals 13 residues. V lost 11 bases and J 4 bases, leaving 15 bases between the germline ends.

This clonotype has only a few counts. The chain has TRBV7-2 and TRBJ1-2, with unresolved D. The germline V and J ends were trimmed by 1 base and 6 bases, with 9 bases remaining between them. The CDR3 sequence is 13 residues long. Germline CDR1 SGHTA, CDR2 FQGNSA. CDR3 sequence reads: CASSLVLSDGYTF. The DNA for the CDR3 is TGTGCCAGCAGCTTAGTTTTATCGGATGGCTACACCTTC.